The present entry profiles one T cell receptor (beta chain) with its context. Authors' processing steps: How many nucleated cells were present was estimated from reference gene primer amplification. Profiling relied on immunoSEQ multiplex PCR, and the TCRdb table lists in-frame clones only, not all of them. The DNA was the basis for D and trimming; V, J and clone size are from that table. The sample shows fewer than 250,000 clones, just over 85% of them seen only once. In germline, CDR1 is SEHNR, CDR2 FQNEAQ (reference sequence). Deletions cut 2 bases from V and 0 bases from J, with 7 bases between. CDR3 length: 14 residues. The sample is drawn from a study of blood T cell repertoires in COVID-19. The wider study: The cDNA or gDNA used as material had been derived from T cells, B-cell-depleted T cells, or PBMCs.

The source material was PBMCs or T cells enriched from blood (not recorded which). This TCR was sampled from a woman aged 45-60 years with acute COVID-19. The chain combines TRBV7-9 with TRBJ1-1, with unresolved D. The CDR3 DNA sequence: TGTGCCAGCAGCTTACGACAAATGAACACTGAAGCTTTCTTT. This codes for CASSLRQMNTEAFF.